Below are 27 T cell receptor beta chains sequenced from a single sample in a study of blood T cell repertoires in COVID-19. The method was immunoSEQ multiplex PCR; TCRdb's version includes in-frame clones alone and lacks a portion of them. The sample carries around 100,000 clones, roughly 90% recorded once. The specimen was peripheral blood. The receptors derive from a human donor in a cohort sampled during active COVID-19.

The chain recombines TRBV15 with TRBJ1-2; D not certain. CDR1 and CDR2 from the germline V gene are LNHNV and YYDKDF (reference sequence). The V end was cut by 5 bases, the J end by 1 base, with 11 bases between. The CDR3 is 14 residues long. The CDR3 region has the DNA TGTGCCACCAGCGGGGAGAACAATAACTATGGCTACACCTTC. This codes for CATSGENNNYGYTF. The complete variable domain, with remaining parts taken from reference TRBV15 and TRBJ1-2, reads DAMVIQNPRYQVTQFGKPVTLSCSQTLNHNVMYWYQQKSSQAPKLLFHYYDKDFNNEADTPDNFQSRRPNTSFCFLDIRSPGLGDTAMYLCATSGENNNYGYTFGSGTRLTVV.

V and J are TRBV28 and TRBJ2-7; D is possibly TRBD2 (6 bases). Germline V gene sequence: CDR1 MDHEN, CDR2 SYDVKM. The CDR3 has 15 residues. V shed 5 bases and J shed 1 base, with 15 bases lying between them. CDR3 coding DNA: TGTGCCAGCAGTCCGCTGGGGGGAGAGTCCTACGAGCAGTACTTC. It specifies CASSPLGGESYEQYF.

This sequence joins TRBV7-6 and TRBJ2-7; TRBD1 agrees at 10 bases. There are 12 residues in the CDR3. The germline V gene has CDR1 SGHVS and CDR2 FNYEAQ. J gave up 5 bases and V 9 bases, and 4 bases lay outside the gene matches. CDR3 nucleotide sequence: TGTGCCAGTGGGACAGGGGTGGACGAGCAGTACTTC. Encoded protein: CASGTGVDEQYF.

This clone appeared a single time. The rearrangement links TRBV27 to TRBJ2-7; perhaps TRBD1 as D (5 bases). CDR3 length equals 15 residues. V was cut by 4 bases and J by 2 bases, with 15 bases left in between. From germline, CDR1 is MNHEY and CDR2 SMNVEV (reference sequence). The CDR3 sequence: CASSYSAGQPYEQYF. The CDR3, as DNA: TGTGCCAGCAGTTACTCAGCAGGGCAACCCTACGAGCAGTACTTC.

The CDR3: CASAWVGGGNEQFF. CDR3 in DNA: TGTGCCAGTGCCTGGGTAGGGGGCGGCAATGAGCAGTTCTTC. This chain uses TRBV2 with TRBJ2-1, with 7 nucleotides matching TRBD1. CDR1 SNHLY and CDR2 FYNNEI come from the germline V gene. This CDR3 is 14 amino acids long. V lost 9 bases, J lost 6 bases, and 11 bases stayed unmatched.

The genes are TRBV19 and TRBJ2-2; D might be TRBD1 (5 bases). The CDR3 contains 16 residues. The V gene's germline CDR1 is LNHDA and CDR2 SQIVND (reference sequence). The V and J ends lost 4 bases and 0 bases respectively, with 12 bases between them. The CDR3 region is CASSTETAPNTGELFF. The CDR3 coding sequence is TGTGCCAGTAGTACGGAGACAGCCCCGAACACCGGGGAGCTGTTTTTT.

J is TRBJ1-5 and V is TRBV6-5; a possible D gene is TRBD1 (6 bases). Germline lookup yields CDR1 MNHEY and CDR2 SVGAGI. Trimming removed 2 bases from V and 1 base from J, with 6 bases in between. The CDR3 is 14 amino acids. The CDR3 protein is CASSYGGSNQPQHF. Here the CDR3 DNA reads TGTGCCAGCAGTTACGGGGGCAGCAATCAGCCCCAGCATTTT.

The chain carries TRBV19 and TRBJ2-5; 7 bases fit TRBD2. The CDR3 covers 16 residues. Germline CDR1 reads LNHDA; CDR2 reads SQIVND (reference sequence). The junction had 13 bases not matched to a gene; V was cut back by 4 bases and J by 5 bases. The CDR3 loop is CASSTRFGGSQETQYF. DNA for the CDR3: TGTGCCAGTAGTACCCGGTTTGGCGGGAGTCAGGAGACCCAGTACTTC.

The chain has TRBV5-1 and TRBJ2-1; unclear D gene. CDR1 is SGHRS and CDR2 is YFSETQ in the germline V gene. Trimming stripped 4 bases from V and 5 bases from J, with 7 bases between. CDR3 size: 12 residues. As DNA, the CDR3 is TGCGCCAGCAGCCGAGGAGACAATGAGCAGTTCTTC. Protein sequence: CASSRGDNEQFF.

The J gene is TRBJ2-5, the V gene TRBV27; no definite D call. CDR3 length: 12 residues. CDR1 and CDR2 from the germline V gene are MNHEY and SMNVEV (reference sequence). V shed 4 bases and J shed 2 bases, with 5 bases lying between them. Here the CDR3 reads CASSSQQETQYF. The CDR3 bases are TGTGCCAGCAGTTCACAACAAGAGACCCAGTACTTC.

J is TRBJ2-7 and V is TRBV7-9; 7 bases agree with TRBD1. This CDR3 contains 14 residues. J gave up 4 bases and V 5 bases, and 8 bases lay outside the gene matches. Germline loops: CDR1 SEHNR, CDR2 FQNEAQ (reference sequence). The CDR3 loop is CASSTNRGGYEQYF. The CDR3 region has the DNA TGTGCCAGCAGCACGAACAGGGGTGGTTACGAGCAGTACTTC. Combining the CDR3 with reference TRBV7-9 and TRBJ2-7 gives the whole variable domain DTGVSQNPRHKITKRGQNVTFRCDPISEHNRLYWYRQTLGQGPEFLTYFQNEAQLEKSRLLSDRFSAERPKGSFSTLEIQRTEQGDSAMYLCASSTNRGGYEQYFGPGTRLTVT.

The CDR3 nucleotides read TGTGCCAGCAGCTACCAAGGCTCTAGCATGAACACTGAAGCTTTCTTT. Translating it yields CASSYQGSSMNTEAFF. V gene TRBV7-2 combines with J gene TRBJ1-1; no definite D call. Germline V gene lookup returns CDR1 SGHTA and CDR2 FQGNSA. The CDR3 runs to 16 residues. V was pared by 4 bases and J by 0 bases, with 15 bases between.

As DNA, the CDR3 is TGTGCCCACGGGTGGGGAGACGAGCAGTACTTC. This codes for CAHGWGDEQYF. The V call is TRBV10-3, the J call TRBJ2-7, with D possibly being TRBD2 (5 bases). CDR1 and CDR2 from the germline V gene are ENHRY and SYGVKD. The CDR3 is 11 amino acids. The V end lost 11 bases, the J end lost 5 bases, and 13 bases lay between the germline ends.

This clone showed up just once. The CDR3 DNA sequence: TGTGCCAGCAGCTTAGAGGGTAGGGGGAAGGGGCAGTTCTTC. This translates into CASSLEGRGKGQFF. This chain connects TRBV7-2 to TRBJ2-1; perhaps TRBD1 as D (6 bases). CDR3 length: 14 amino acids. Germline V gene lookup returns CDR1 SGHTA and CDR2 FQGNSA. V lost 1 base and J 12 bases, leaving 16 bases between the germline ends.

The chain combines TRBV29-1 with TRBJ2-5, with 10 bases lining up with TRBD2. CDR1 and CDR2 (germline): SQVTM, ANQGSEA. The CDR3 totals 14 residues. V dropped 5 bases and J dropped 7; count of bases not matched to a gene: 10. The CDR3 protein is CSVITSGIGGTQYF. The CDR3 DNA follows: TGCAGCGTTATTACTAGCGGGATCGGGGGGACCCAGTACTTC. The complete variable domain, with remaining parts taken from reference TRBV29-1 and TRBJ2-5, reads SAVISQKPSRDICQRGTSLTIQCQVDSQVTMMFWYRQQPGQSLTLIATANQGSEATYESGFVIDKFPISRPNLTFSTLTVSNMSPEDSSIYLCSVITSGIGGTQYFGPGTRLLVL.

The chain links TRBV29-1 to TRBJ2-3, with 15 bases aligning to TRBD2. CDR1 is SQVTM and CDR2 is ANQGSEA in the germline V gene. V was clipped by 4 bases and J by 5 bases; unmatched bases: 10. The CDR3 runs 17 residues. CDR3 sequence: CSVGPPGGLAGGDTQYF. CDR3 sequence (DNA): TGCAGCGTTGGACCCCCCGGGGGACTAGCGGGAGGAGATACGCAGTATTTT.

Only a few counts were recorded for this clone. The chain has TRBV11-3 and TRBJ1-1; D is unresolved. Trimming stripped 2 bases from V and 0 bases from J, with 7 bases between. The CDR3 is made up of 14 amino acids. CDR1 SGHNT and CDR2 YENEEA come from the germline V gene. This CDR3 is CASSLYGVNTEAFF. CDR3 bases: TGTGCCAGCAGCTTATACGGGGTGAACACTGAAGCTTTCTTT.

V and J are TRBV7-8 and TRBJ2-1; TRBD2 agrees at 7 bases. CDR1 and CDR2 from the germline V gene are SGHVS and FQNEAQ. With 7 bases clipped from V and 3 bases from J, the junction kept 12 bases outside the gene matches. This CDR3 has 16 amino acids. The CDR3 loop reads CASNHPGASGYNEQFF. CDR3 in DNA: TGTGCCAGCAACCACCCCGGGGCTAGCGGCTACAATGAGCAGTTCTTC.

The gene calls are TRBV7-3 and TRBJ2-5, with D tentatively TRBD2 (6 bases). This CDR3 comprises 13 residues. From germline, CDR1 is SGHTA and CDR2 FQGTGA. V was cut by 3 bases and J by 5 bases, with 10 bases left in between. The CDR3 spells CASSLYGGETQYF. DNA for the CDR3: TGTGCCAGCAGCTTGTACGGAGGGGAGACCCAGTACTTC.

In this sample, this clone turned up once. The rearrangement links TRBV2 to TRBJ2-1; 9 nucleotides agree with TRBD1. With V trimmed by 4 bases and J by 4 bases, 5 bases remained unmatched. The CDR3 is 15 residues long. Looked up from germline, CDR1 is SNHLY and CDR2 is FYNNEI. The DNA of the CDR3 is TGTGCCAGCAGTGTTGCGGGACAGGGATACAATGAGCAGTTCTTC. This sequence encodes CASSVAGQGYNEQFF.

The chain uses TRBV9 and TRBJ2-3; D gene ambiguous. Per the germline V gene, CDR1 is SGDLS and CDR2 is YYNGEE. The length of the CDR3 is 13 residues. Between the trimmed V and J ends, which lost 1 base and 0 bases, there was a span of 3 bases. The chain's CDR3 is CASSVTSTDTQYF. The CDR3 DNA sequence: TGTGCCAGCAGCGTAACAAGCACAGATACGCAGTATTTT.

The CDR3 is CASRPRGTDSPLHF. The CDR3 nucleotides read TGTGCCAGTAGGCCCCGGGGGACTGATTCACCCCTCCACTTT. V and J are TRBV19 and TRBJ1-6; TRBD1 is a possible D gene (5 bases). The CDR3 is made up of 14 amino acids. The germline V gene has CDR1 LNHDA and CDR2 SQIVND (reference sequence). Between the trimmed V and J ends, which lost 6 bases and 8 bases, there was a span of 14 bases.

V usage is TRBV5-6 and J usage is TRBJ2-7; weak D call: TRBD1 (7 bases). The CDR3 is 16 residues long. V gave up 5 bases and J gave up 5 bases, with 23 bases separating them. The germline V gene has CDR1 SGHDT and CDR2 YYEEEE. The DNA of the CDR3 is TGTGCCAGCAGTCAGGAGCCAGGGGGAGGATGGGACGAGCAGTACTTC. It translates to CASSQEPGGGWDEQYF.

CDR3 sequence: CASGTSGTANIQYF. The CDR3 coding sequence is TGTGCCAGCGGGACTAGCGGGACCGCCAACATTCAGTACTTC. This chain links TRBV2 with TRBJ2-4; 13 bases fit TRBD2. Germline values: CDR1 SNHLY, CDR2 FYNNEI. The CDR3 contains 14 residues. V gave up 8 bases and J gave up 7 bases; unmatched junction bases: 5. The variable domain in full, completed from reference TRBV2 and TRBJ2-4, reads EPEVTQTPSHQVTQMGQEVILRCVPISNHLYFYWYRQILGQKVEFLVSFYNNEISEKSEIFDDQFSVERPDGSNFTLKIRSTKLEDSAMYFCASGTSGTANIQYFGAGTRLSVL.

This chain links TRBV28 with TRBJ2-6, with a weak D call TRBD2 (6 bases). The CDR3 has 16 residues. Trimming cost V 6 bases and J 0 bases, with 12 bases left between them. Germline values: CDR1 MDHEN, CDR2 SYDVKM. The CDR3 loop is CASRGGRASGANVLTF. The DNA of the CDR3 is TGTGCCAGCAGGGGGGGTAGGGCCTCTGGGGCCAACGTCCTGACTTTC.

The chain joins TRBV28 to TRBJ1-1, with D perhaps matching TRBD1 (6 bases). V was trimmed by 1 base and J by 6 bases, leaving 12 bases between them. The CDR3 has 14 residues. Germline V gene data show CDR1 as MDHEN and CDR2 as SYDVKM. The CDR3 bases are TGTGCCAGCAGTTTATCGACAGGTATATCTGAAGCTTTCTTT. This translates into CASSLSTGISEAFF.

The CDR3 nucleotides read TGTGCCAGCAGCCAAGAGCTAGCGGGTGGTTACAATGAGCAGTTCTTC. It translates to CASSQELAGGYNEQFF. The genes are TRBV4-2 and TRBJ2-1; TRBD2 agrees at 8 bases. V lost 0 bases, J lost 4 bases, and 5 bases stayed unmatched. CDR3 length equals 16 residues. CDR1 and CDR2 from the germline V gene are LGHNA and YNFKEQ.